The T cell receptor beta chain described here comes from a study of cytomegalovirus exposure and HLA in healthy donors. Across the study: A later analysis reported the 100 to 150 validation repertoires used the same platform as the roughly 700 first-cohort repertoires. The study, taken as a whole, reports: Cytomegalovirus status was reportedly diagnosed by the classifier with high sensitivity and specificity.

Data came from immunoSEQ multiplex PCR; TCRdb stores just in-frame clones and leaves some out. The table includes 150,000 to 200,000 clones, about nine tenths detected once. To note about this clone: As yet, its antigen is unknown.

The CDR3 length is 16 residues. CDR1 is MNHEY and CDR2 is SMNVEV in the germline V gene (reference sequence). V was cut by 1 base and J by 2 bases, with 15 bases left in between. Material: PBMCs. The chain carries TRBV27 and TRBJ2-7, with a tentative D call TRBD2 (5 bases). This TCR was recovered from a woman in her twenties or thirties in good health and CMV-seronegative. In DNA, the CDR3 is TGTGCCAGCAGTTTATTTGCGGGCACCGGGCCCTACGAGCAGTACTTC. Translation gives CASSLFAGTGPYEQYF.